A single sample is the source of the 30 T cell receptor beta chains below, sequenced in a study of human T cells and chemical hapten exposure. Someone pulled total RNA out of unfractionated whole blood. Using its own MiXCR run on the 5' RACE reads, TCRdb lists one record per CDR3 protein. The sample shows 130,000 or so distinct CDR3 sequences, around 4% of them seen only once. The receptors derive from a female donor in good health.

The CDR3: CASSIIRASGEFTDTQYF. For the CDR3, the DNA is TGTGCCAGTAGTATAATCCGGGCTAGCGGGGAGTTCACAGATACGCAGTATTTT. This chain connects TRBV19 to TRBJ2-3; 9 nucleotides match TRBD2. CDR1 is LNHDA and CDR2 is SQIVND in the germline V gene (reference sequence). Trimming took 2 bases from V and 2 from J; bases not matched to a gene: 11. This CDR3 comprises 18 residues.

This clonotype was recorded many times. The rearrangement joins TRBV2 to TRBJ2-1, with TRBD2 matching over 8 bases. V dropped 10 bases and J dropped 9; count of bases not matched to a gene: 8. The CDR3 covers 12 residues. Germline CDR1 and CDR2: SNHLY and FYNNEI. DNA of the CDR3: TGTGCCATAACTTATAGCGGGGTTGAGCAGTTCTTC. It encodes CAITYSGVEQFF.

This clonotype was detected many times. The chain employs TRBV29-1 and TRBJ1-1; no clear D. V gave up 0 bases and J gave up 2 bases, with 10 bases separating them. Germline V gene data show CDR1 as SQVTM and CDR2 as ANQGSEA. The CDR3 loop spans 14 amino acids. CDR3 protein: CSVEDIKRNTEAFF. The DNA of the CDR3 is TGCAGCGTTGAAGATATAAAGCGTAACACTGAAGCTTTCTTT. The full variable domain, rest sourced from reference TRBV29-1 and TRBJ1-1, is SAVISQKPSRDICQRGTSLTIQCQVDSQVTMMFWYRQQPGQSLTLIATANQGSEATYESGFVIDKFPISRPNLTFSTLTVSNMSPEDSSIYLCSVEDIKRNTEAFFGQGTRLTVV.

This clonotype was seen repeatedly, ten times or more. This rearrangement joins TRBV5-1 to TRBJ2-3; D is unclear. Germline CDR1 is SGHRS and CDR2 is YFSETQ. The CDR3 runs to 13 residues. Trimming stripped 0 bases from V and 5 bases from J, with 7 bases between. CDR3 amino acids: CASSLGPGDTQYF. CDR3 DNA sequence: TGCGCCAGCAGCTTGGGGCCGGGAGATACGCAGTATTTT.

This clonotype was found many times. The junction departs from germline at one end; a sequencing error may be responsible. The V gene is TRBV12-3 or TRBV12-4, the J gene TRBJ2-7; 10 bases are a match to TRBD1. The CDR3 has 15 residues. The CDR3 DNA reads TGTGCCAGCAGTTTAGTGGGACAGGGGTCCTATGAGCAGTACTTC. It translates to CASSLVGQGSYEQYF.

This clonotype was detected only a few times. This chain links TRBV11-1 with TRBJ1-1; D unclear. V lost 5 bases, J lost 3 bases, and 19 bases lay in between. The germline V gene has CDR1 SGHAT and CDR2 FQDESV (reference sequence). This CDR3 has 16 residues. The CDR3 sequence is CASSKTPQDGYTEAFF. CDR3 coding DNA: TGTGCCAGCAGCAAAACCCCTCAAGACGGCTACACTGAAGCTTTCTTT.

This clonotype was counted at least ten times. The chain uses TRBV6-1 and TRBJ1-3; unclear D gene. CDR1 MNHNS and CDR2 SASEGT come from the germline V gene. V was trimmed by 6 bases and J by 0 bases, leaving 12 bases between them. The CDR3 covers 15 residues. The DNA for the CDR3 is TGTGCCAGCAGCCTCCCCAGTAGCTCTGGAAACACCATATATTTT. This codes for CASSLPSSSGNTIYF.

The chain links TRBV6-6 to TRBJ2-5, with TRBD2 identical over 12 bases. CDR3 length: 16 residues. CDR1 and CDR2 from the germline V gene are MNHNY and SVGAGI (reference sequence). Unmatched junction bases numbered 6, after V lost 2 bases and J lost 5 bases. This chain's CDR3 is CASSYGLAGGHETQYF. As DNA, the CDR3 is TGTGCCAGCAGTTACGGGCTAGCGGGGGGGCACGAGACCCAGTACTTC.

Ten or more counts support this clonotype. The V call is TRBV18, the J call TRBJ1-6, with TRBD1 matching 7 bases. V dropped 3 bases and J dropped 9; count of bases not matched to a gene: 8. The CDR3 is 15 amino acids. From germline, CDR1 is KGHSH and CDR2 LQKENI. CDR3 sequence: CASSPSEGAGSPLHF. As DNA, the CDR3 is TGTGCCAGCTCACCCTCCGAGGGGGCTGGTTCACCCCTCCACTTT. The full variable domain, completed using reference TRBV18 and TRBJ1-6, is NAGVMQNPRHLVRRRGQEARLRCSPMKGHSHVYWYRQLPEEGLKFMVYLQKENIIDESGMPKERFSAEFPKEGPSILRIQQVVRGDSAAYFCASSPSEGAGSPLHFGNGTRLTVT.

This clonotype was observed at least ten times. This chain joins TRBV14 and TRBJ1-1; D not resolved. Between the trimmed V and J ends, which lost 0 bases and 7 bases, there was a span of 9 bases. Germline V CDR1 and CDR2: SGHDN, FVKESK. The CDR3 is 13 amino acids. The CDR3 DNA reads TGTGCCAGCAGCCAAGACTTATCCGTTGAAGCTTTCTTT. It encodes CASSQDLSVEAFF.

This clonotype was recorded a few times. The chain recombines TRBV6-1 with TRBJ1-2; D is perhaps TRBD1 (6 bases). Between the trimmed V and J ends, which lost 5 bases and 0 bases, there was a span of 10 bases. The CDR3 sequence is 14 residues long. CDR1 and CDR2 (germline): MNHNS, SASEGT. In DNA form, the CDR3 reads TGTGCCAGCAGTCTGACAGGAGCTAACTATGGCTACACCTTC. Its protein is CASSLTGANYGYTF.

This clonotype was seen ten or more times. Sequence at one end of the junction differs from germline and may be a read error. The V call is TRBV9, the J call TRBJ2-6, with TRBD1 matching over 10 bases. This CDR3 is 15 amino acids long. Germline assignment: CDR1 SGDLS and CDR2 YYNGEE. DNA of the CDR3: TGTGCCAGCAGCGTAGGAGGGACAGGGGTCAACGTCCTGACTTTC. It encodes CASSVGGTGVNVLTF. Together with reference TRBV9 and TRBJ2-6, the CDR3 gives the full variable domain: DSGVTQTPKHLITATGQRVTLRCSPRSGDLSVYWYQQSLDQGLQFLIQYYNGEERAKGNILERFSAQQFPDLHSELNLSSLELGDSALYFCASSVGGTGVNVLTFGAGSRLTVL.

The chain recombines TRBV12-3 or TRBV12-4 with TRBJ2-6; D is undetermined. The CDR3 extends over 14 amino acids. V shed 5 bases and J shed 0 bases, with 5 bases lying between them. Here the CDR3 DNA reads TGTGCCAGCAGTAACCTCTCTGGGGCCAACGTCCTGACTTTC. Translating it yields CASSNLSGANVLTF.

This clonotype showed up many times. Possible read error: a much larger clone is one base away. The chain has TRBV21-1 and TRBJ1-2. TRBV21-1 is termed a pseudogene. This CDR3 has 14 residues. Here the CDR3 DNA reads TGTGCCACCAAAGTGAGAGGATGTTCGAATGGCTACACCTTC. The encoded protein is CATKVRGCSNGYTF.

This clonotype was seen a few times. The gene calls are TRBV5-4 and TRBJ2-3; 9 bases map to TRBD1. The CDR3 length is 15 residues. From germline, CDR1 is SGHNT and CDR2 YYREEE (reference sequence). With V trimmed by 4 bases and J by 3 bases, 6 bases remained unmatched. For the CDR3, the DNA is TGTGCCAGCAGCGTGGACAGGGGTTGGACAGATACGCAGTATTTT. As protein: CASSVDRGWTDTQYF.

This clonotype has ten or more counts. This chain's CDR3 is CASSRPGYNEQFF. CDR3 nucleotide sequence: TGTGCCAGTAGTCGCCCGGGATACAATGAGCAGTTCTTC. The chain carries TRBV19 and TRBJ2-1, with D possibly TRBD2 on 5 matching bases. Looked up from germline, CDR1 is LNHDA and CDR2 is SQIVND (reference sequence). This CDR3 has 13 amino acids. Trimming took off 5 bases at V and 4 bases at J, with 9 bases between the two ends. Full variable domain (missing parts from reference TRBV19 and TRBJ2-1): DGGITQSPKYLFRKEGQNVTLSCEQNLNHDAMYWYRQDPGQGLRLIYYSQIVNDFQKGDIAEGYSVSREKKESFPLTVTSAQKNPTAFYLCASSRPGYNEQFFGPGTRLTVL.

This clonotype was observed at least ten times. The chain uses TRBV7-9 and TRBJ1-2, with 9 bases lining up with TRBD1. Trimming removed 9 bases from V and 0 bases from J; junction bases left unmatched: 8. CDR3 length equals 15 residues. Germline V gene data show CDR1 as SEHNR and CDR2 as FQNEAQ (reference sequence). CDR3 sequence: CASHPDRGPNYGYTF. CDR3 DNA: TGTGCCAGTCATCCGGACAGGGGACCTAACTATGGCTACACCTTC.

Many counts were recorded for this clonotype. In DNA form, the CDR3 reads TGTGCCAGCAGCTTATCTACGGGTGCAGGCGGGGAGCTGTTTTTT. Amino acid sequence: CASSLSTGAGGELFF. J is TRBJ2-2 and V is TRBV11-2, with D uncertain. Trimming shortened V by 2 bases and J by 7 bases, and 14 bases separated the two germline ends. The CDR3 loop spans 15 amino acids. The germline gives CDR1 SGHAT, CDR2 FQNNGV.

In its sample, this clonotype was seen many times. V and J are TRBV5-1 and TRBJ2-2, with 9 bases lining up with TRBD1. The CDR3 loop spans 16 amino acids. Germline V gene data show CDR1 as SGHRS and CDR2 as YFSETQ. V shed 4 bases, J shed 5 bases, and the junction held 9 bases outside the gene matches. CDR3 region: CASSPSGQGGTGELFF. CDR3 nucleotides: TGCGCCAGCAGCCCCTCGGGACAGGGAGGAACCGGGGAGCTGTTTTTT.

This clonotype was observed many times. This chain connects TRBV7-9 to TRBJ1-3; perhaps TRBD1 as D (6 bases). V dropped 1 base and J dropped 2 bases, with 12 bases sitting between them. The CDR3 is 16 amino acids. CDR1 is SEHNR and CDR2 is FQNEAQ in the germline V gene (reference sequence). The CDR3: CASSLGGPETGNTIYF. The CDR3 DNA is TGTGCCAGCAGCTTAGGGGGGCCAGAAACTGGAAACACCATATATTTT.

This clonotype appeared many times. The gene calls are TRBV29-1 and TRBJ2-7, with D maybe TRBD1 (5 bases). The CDR3 totals 14 residues. Germline V gene data show CDR1 as SQVTM and CDR2 as ANQGSEA. V was shortened by 1 base and J by 6 bases, with 16 bases between the two germline ends. The CDR3: CSVEGLGRVGEQYF. In DNA form, the CDR3 reads TGCAGCGTTGAAGGGTTAGGCAGGGTGGGCGAGCAGTACTTC.

This clonotype was counted at least ten times. The chain is built from TRBV28 and TRBJ1-3; D is unclear. V lost 1 base and J 2 bases, leaving 9 bases between the germline ends. CDR1 is MDHEN, CDR2 SYDVKM, per germline. The CDR3 spans 15 residues. The CDR3 region is CASSLFTAAGNTIYF. The DNA of the CDR3 is TGTGCCAGCAGTTTATTTACAGCAGCTGGAAACACCATATATTTT.

This clonotype showed up many times. The chain has TRBV15 and TRBJ1-1; 10 bases line up with TRBD1. The CDR3 has 16 amino acids. Germline-derived CDR1 and CDR2 are LNHNV and YYDKDF (reference sequence). Trimming removed 8 bases from V and 3 bases from J; junction bases left unmatched: 12. The CDR3: CATAQGQGYGYTEAFF. The CDR3 nucleotides read TGTGCCACCGCGCAGGGACAGGGGTATGGGTACACTGAAGCTTTCTTT.

This clonotype was seen ten or more times. The rearrangement links TRBV2 to TRBJ2-3; TRBD2 agrees at 7 bases. Germline values: CDR1 SNHLY, CDR2 FYNNEI. V was clipped by 6 bases and J by 6 bases; unmatched bases: 6. This CDR3 has 13 amino acids. This chain's CDR3 is CASSRRGVDTQYF. The CDR3 coding sequence is TGTGCCAGCAGCCGCCGGGGGGTCGATACGCAGTATTTT.

This clonotype was seen many times. In DNA form, the CDR3 reads TGTGCCAGCAGTCCCAGGGGTAGGTTTCCATCTGGAAACACCATATATTTT. It translates to CASSPRGRFPSGNTIYF. The chain recombines TRBV28 with TRBJ1-3; the D gene is possibly TRBD1 (6 bases). The V gene lost 5 bases and the J gene lost 1 base, with 18 bases spanning the gap. CDR3 size: 17 residues. CDR1 MDHEN and CDR2 SYDVKM come from the germline V gene.

This clonotype was recorded many times. The rearrangement joins TRBV2 to TRBJ2-2, with D tentatively TRBD1 or TRBD2 (5 bases each). This CDR3 spans 13 amino acids. Trimming stripped 7 bases from V and 6 bases from J, with 12 bases between. CDR1 is SNHLY and CDR2 is FYNNEI in the germline V gene. The CDR3: CASTLQEAGELFF. DNA for the CDR3: TGTGCCAGCACACTACAGGAGGCCGGGGAGCTGTTTTTT.

The V and J genes are TRBV6-1 and TRBJ1-1; D ambiguous. V dropped 2 bases and J dropped 1 base, with 8 bases sitting between them. The CDR3 runs 14 residues. Germline CDR1 is MNHNS and CDR2 is SASEGT. As DNA, the CDR3 is TGTGCCAGCAGTGAATGGGCGTGGAACACTGAAGCTTTCTTT. Residues: CASSEWAWNTEAFF.

This clonotype was seen repeatedly, ten times or more. The chain recombines TRBV27 with TRBJ2-3, with TRBD2 as a possible D gene (7 bases). The CDR3 has 15 residues. CDR1 MNHEY and CDR2 SMNVEV come from the germline V gene (reference sequence). Trimming cost V 6 bases and J 6 bases, with 19 bases left between them. CDR3 amino acids: CASRIRRGAWDTQYF. As DNA, the CDR3 is TGTGCCAGCAGGATCCGCCGGGGGGCCTGGGATACGCAGTATTTT.

This clonotype was recorded many times. A read error may produce the germline difference seen at one junction end. The chain's CDR3 is CASSLELTDTQYF. CDR3 nucleotide sequence: TGTGCTAGCAGCTTAGAACTCACAGATACGCAGTATTTT. The gene calls are TRBV7-7 and TRBJ2-3; D gene unclear. The CDR3 runs to 13 residues. CDR1 and CDR2 (germline): SSHAT, FNYEAQ (reference sequence).

V usage is TRBV3-1 and J usage is TRBJ2-7, with 7 bases fitting TRBD1. This CDR3 is 15 amino acids long. V shed 3 bases, J shed 5 bases, and the junction held 10 bases outside the gene matches. The V gene's germline CDR1 is LGHDT and CDR2 YNNKEL (reference sequence). The CDR3 region is CASSQGTDSSDEQYF. The CDR3 region has the DNA TGTGCCAGCAGCCAGGGGACAGACTCTTCCGACGAGCAGTACTTC.